This T cell receptor (beta chain) was retrieved from a study of blood T cell repertoires in COVID-19. Study-wide context: Acute-phase and convalescent COVID-19 samples originated in the United States, Italy and Spain. The analysed material was cDNA or gDNA that came from T cells, B-cell-depleted T cells, or PBMCs.

Original handling: Reference gene primer amplification gave estimated nucleated cell counts. Here immunoSEQ multiplex PCR was the method, and the copy in TCRdb shows in-frame clones only, minus some. Clonal size and the V and J genes are those of that table, whereas D and trimming came from the DNA. Of some 30,000 clones detected, around nine tenths appear once; the ten largest clones hold approximately 15%. Deletions cut 4 bases from V and 1 base from J, with 10 bases between. The germline V gene encodes CDR1 SGHRS and CDR2 YFSETQ. The CDR3 is 14 amino acids. The specimen was peripheral blood. The rearrangement links TRBV5-1 to TRBJ2-3; D uncertain. This receptor was taken from a human donor with active COVID-19. The donor label of this sample is uncertain. The CDR3 DNA reads TGCGCCAGCAGCCCGTTTGCGGGCACAGATACGCAGTATTTT. Residues: CASSPFAGTDTQYF. The variable domain in full, completed from reference TRBV5-1 and TRBJ2-3, reads KAGVTQTPRYLIKTRGQQVTLSCSPISGHRSVSWYQQTPGQGLQFLFEYFSETQRNKGNFPGRFSGRQFSNSRSEMNVSTLELGDSALYLCASSPFAGTDTQYFGPGTRLTVL.